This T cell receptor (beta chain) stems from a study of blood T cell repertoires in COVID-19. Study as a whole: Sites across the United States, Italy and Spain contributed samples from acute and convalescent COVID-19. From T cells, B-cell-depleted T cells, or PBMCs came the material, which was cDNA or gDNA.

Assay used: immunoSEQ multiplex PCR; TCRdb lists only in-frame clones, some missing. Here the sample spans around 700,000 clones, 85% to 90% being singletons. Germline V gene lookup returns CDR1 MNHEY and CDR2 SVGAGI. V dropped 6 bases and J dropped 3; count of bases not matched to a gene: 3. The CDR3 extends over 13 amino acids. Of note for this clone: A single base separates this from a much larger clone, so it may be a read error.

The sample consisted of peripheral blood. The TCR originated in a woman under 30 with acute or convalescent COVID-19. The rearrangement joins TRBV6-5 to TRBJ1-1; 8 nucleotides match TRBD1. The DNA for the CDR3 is TGTGCCAGCAGCCTGACAGGGGACACTGAAGCTTTCTTT. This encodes CASSLTGDTEAFF.